This is a list of T cell receptor beta chains from one sample in a study of cytomegalovirus exposure and HLA in healthy donors. Measured with immunoSEQ multiplex PCR; TCRdb has only the in-frame clones, and not every one. This table holds approximately 90,000 clones, approximately 80% found once. Material for sequencing was PBMCs. The receptors come from a man in his forties in good health and CMV-seronegative. CDR3s leave out the opening cysteine and the closing phenylalanine or tryptophan. The order of the fields is clone size, V gene, CDR3 protein. Not every row has a clone size; where given, it reads once, few, many or a size class.

. | TRBV9 | ASSVEGVLSEQY
few | TRBV14 | ASSRYRGNTEAF
. | TRBV5-4 | ASSPDRIFSPLH
. | TRBV30 | AWSVSQGNQPQH
. | TRBV27 | ASSWTSGSKYEQY
few | TRBV5-6 | ASSLEDRNEQY
. | TRBV6-1 | ASSLRQGAPYEQY
. | TRBV4-1 | ASSQLTPLLV
. | TRBV18 | ASSPDRSTGNTIY
. | TRBV2 | ASSPDREETQY
. | TRBV28 | ASSHPGQGYEQF
. | TRBV5-1 | ASSLAGVVGEQF
. | TRBV2 | ASGQGAREQY
. | TRBV7-8 | ASSASRGNGYEQY
. | TRBV15 | ATSRWGEETQY
. | TRBV18 | ASSPDSSTGELF